One sample yielded the 10 T cell receptor beta chains listed below, sequenced in a study of blood T cell repertoires in COVID-19. The table came from immunoSEQ multiplex PCR; TCRdb's copy has only in-frame clones and leaves some out. Altogether about 36,000 clones are present, 78% being singletons, with the ten largest covering 25% to 35%. Specimen: peripheral blood. All receptors come from a man aged 55 to 70 with acute or convalescent COVID-19.

The genes are TRBV10-3 and TRBJ1-5; TRBD1 matches at 7 bases. Germline V gene lookup returns CDR1 ENHRY and CDR2 SYGVKD. After removal of 8 bases from V and 6 bases from J, the junction contained 10 bases not matched to a gene. This CDR3 region has 14 residues. The CDR3 sequence: CAIGQTGAGQPQHF. In DNA, the CDR3 is TGTGCCATCGGGCAAACAGGGGCGGGTCAGCCCCAGCATTTT.

The V gene is TRBV19, the J gene TRBJ2-5; no clear D. CDR3 size: 14 residues. Germline-derived CDR1 and CDR2 are LNHDA and SQIVND (reference sequence). Deletions cut 3 bases from V and 7 bases from J, with 15 bases between. CDR3 sequence: CASSIYSGRGTQYF. The CDR3 DNA sequence: TGTGCCAGTAGTATTTATAGTGGGCGTGGGACCCAGTACTTC.

This chain joins TRBV12-5 and TRBJ1-1, with 7 bases fitting TRBD1. Germline CDR1 reads LGHNT; CDR2 reads FRNRAP. The V gene end was trimmed by 5 bases and the J gene end by 4 bases; junction bases not matched to a gene: 7. The CDR3 extends over 14 amino acids. Here the CDR3 reads CASGQTGWITEAFF. Here the CDR3 DNA reads TGTGCTAGTGGTCAGACAGGGTGGATCACTGAAGCTTTCTTT. Full variable domain (rest looked up from reference TRBV12-5 and TRBJ1-1): DARVTQTPRHKVTEMGQEVTMRCQPILGHNTVFWYRQTMMQGLELLAYFRNRAPLDDSGMPKDRFSAEMPDATLATLKIQPSEPRDSAVYFCASGQTGWITEAFFGQGTRLTVV.

The CDR3 spells CASSPRTGHSPLHF. CDR3 sequence (DNA): TGTGCCAGCAGTCCTAGGACAGGGCACTCACCCCTCCACTTT. The genes are TRBV5-8 and TRBJ1-6, with TRBD1 matching over 8 bases. The V gene end was trimmed by 5 bases and the J gene end by 10 bases; junction bases not matched to a gene: 8. The CDR3 totals 14 residues. Germline CDR1 is SGHTS and CDR2 is YDEGEE. The full variable domain, completed using reference TRBV5-8 and TRBJ1-6, is EAGVTQSPTHLIKTRGQQATLRCSPISGHTSVYWYQQALGLGLQFLLWYDEGEERNRGNFPPRFSGRQFPNYSSELNVNALELEDSALYLCASSPRTGHSPLHFGNGTRLTVT.

This clone has a handful of counts. The CDR3 region has the DNA TGTGCCAGCAGCTTAGTACGAGGCGGGGAGCTGTTTTTT. Encoded protein: CASSLVRGGELFF. The gene calls are TRBV7-2 and TRBJ2-2; D is undetermined. This CDR3 has 13 residues. Deletions cut 1 base from V and 7 bases from J, with 7 bases between. In germline, CDR1 is SGHTA, CDR2 FQGNSA.

This chain joins TRBV7-2 and TRBJ2-3; 7 bases fit TRBD2. This CDR3 is 15 amino acids long. The trim removed 0 bases at V and 6 bases at J, leaving 6 bases unmatched. From germline, CDR1 is SGHTA and CDR2 FQGNSA. This chain's CDR3 is CASSLASLAVDTQYF. CDR3 nucleotide sequence: TGTGCCAGCAGCTTAGCGAGCCTAGCGGTCGATACGCAGTATTTT.

In the case of this clone: The same CDR3 also results from other DNA sequences found in this sample. The chain combines TRBV7-2 with TRBJ2-5; maybe TRBD1 (5 bases). This CDR3 has 15 amino acids. Germline V lookup: CDR1 SGHTA, CDR2 FQGNSA. The germline V and J ends were trimmed by 0 bases and 0 bases, with 8 bases remaining between them. CDR3 sequence: CASSLAWTNQETQYF. The CDR3 DNA reads as TGTGCCAGCAGCTTAGCCTGGACAAACCAAGAGACCCAGTACTTC.

The V call is TRBV5-8, the J call TRBJ2-7; 9 bases match TRBD2. The CDR3 runs to 15 residues. Germline V CDR1 and CDR2: SGHTS, YDEGEE. With V trimmed by 1 base and J by 4 bases, 6 bases remained unmatched. The CDR3 region has the DNA TGTGCCAGCAGCTTGAGGCGGGAGGGCCGTTACGAGCAGTACTTC. Its translation: CASSLRREGRYEQYF.

This chain links TRBV13 with TRBJ2-7; TRBD2 aligns across 9 bases. Germline V CDR1 and CDR2: PRHDT, FYEKMQ (reference sequence). V shed 3 bases and J 0 bases; nucleotides not matched to a gene: 6. The CDR3 has 16 amino acids. The CDR3 sequence is CASSFGLAGTSYEQYF. Written as DNA, the CDR3 is TGTGCCAGCAGCTTTGGGCTAGCGGGGACCTCCTACGAGCAGTACTTC.

The J gene is TRBJ1-2, the V gene TRBV19; 10 nucleotides line up with TRBD1. CDR1 is LNHDA, CDR2 SQIVND, per germline (reference sequence). The trim removed 5 bases at V and 3 bases at J, leaving 9 bases unmatched. CDR3 length equals 16 residues. The CDR3 bases are TGTGCCAGTAGTGCGGCCGGGACAGGGGTGTACTATGGCTACACCTTC. Residues: CASSAAGTGVYYGYTF.